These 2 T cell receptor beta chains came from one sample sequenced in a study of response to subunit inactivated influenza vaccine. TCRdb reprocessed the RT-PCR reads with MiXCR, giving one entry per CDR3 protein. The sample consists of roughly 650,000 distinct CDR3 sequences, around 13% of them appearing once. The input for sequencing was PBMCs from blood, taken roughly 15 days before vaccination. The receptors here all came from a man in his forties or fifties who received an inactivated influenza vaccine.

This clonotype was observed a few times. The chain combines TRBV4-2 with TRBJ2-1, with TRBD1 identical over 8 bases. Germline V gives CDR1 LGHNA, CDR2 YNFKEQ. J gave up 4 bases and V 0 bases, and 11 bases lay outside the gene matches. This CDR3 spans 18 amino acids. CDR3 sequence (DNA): TGTGCCAGCAGCCAAGATTCGTCCGGGACAGGCTCGTACAATGAGCAGTTCTTC. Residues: CASSQDSSGTGSYNEQFF.

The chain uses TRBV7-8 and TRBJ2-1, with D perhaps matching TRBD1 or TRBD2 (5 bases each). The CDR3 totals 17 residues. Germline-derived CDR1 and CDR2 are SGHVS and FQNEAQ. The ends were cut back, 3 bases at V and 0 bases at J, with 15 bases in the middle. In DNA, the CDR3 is TGTGCCAGCAGCTTGAGGGGCGGGTCCACCTCCTACAATGAGCAGTTCTTC. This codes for CASSLRGGSTSYNEQFF.